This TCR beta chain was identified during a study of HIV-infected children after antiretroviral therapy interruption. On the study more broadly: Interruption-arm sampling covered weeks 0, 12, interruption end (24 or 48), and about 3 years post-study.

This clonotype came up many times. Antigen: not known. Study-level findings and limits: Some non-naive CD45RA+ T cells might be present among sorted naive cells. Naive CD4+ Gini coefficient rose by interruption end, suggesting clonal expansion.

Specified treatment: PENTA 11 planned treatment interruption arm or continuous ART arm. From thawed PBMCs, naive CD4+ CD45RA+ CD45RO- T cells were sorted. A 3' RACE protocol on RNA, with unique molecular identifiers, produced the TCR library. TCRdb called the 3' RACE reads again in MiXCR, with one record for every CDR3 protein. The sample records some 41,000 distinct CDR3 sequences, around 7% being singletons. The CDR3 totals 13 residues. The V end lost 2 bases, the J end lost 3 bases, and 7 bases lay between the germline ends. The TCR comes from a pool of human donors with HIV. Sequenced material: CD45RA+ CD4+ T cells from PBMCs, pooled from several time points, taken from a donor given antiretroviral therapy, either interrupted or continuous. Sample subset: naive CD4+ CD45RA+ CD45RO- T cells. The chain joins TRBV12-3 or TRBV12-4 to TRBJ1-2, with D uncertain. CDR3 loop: CASSLLNYYGYTF. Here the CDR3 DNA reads TGTGCCAGCAGTTTACTAAACTACTATGGCTACACCTTC.